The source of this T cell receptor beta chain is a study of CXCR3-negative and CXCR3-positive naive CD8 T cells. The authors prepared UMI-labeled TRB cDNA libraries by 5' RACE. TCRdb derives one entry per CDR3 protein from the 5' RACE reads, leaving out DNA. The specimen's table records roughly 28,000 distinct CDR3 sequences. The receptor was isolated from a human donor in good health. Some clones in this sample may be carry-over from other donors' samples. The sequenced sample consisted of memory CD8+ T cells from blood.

CDR3: CASSFPSGQGYNEQFF. This sequence joins TRBV27 and TRBJ2-1; TCRdb gives TRBD1 as the D gene, but with no DNA this cannot be confirmed. This CDR3 spans 16 amino acids. Germline V CDR1 and CDR2: MNHEY, SMNVEV (reference sequence).